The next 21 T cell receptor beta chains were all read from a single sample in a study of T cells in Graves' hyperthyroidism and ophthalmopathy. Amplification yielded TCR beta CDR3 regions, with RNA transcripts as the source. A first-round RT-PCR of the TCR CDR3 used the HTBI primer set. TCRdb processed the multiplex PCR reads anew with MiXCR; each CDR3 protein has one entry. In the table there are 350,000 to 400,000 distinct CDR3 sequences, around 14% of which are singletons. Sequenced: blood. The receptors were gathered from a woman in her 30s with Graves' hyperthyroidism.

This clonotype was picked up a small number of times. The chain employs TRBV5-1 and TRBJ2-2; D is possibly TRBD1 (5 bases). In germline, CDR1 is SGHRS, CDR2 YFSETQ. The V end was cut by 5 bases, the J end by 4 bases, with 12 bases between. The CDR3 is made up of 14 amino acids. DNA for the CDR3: TGCGCCAGCAGTGACAGTTTGGGCACCGGGGAGCTGTTTTTT. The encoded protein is CASSDSLGTGELFF.

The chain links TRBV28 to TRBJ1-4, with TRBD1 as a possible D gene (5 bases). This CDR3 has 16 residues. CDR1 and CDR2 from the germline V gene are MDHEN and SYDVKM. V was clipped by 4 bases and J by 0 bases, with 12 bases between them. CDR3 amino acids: CASSSSDSSTNEKLFF. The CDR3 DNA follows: TGTGCCAGCAGTTCGAGCGACAGTTCAACTAATGAAAAACTGTTTTTT.

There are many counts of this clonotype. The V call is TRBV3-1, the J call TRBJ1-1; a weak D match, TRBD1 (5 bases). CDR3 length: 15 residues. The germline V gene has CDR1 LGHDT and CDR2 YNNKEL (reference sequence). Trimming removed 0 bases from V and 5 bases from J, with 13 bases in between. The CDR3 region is CASSQDSRGRTEAFF. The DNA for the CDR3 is TGTGCCAGCAGCCAAGATTCGAGGGGTCGAACTGAAGCTTTCTTT.

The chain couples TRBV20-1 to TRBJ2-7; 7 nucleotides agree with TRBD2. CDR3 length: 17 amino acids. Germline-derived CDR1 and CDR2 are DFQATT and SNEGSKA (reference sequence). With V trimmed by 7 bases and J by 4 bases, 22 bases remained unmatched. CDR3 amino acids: CSVRTQEVGDYFYEQYF. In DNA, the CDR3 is TGCAGTGTACGGACCCAAGAGGTCGGGGACTATTTTTACGAGCAGTACTTC.

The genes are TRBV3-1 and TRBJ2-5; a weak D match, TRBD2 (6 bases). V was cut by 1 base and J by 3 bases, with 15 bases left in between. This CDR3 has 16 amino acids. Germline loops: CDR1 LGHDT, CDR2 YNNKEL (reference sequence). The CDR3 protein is CASSQVPGTSKETQYF. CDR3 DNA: TGTGCCAGCAGCCAAGTTCCCGGGACTTCAAAAGAGACCCAGTACTTC.

The CDR3 protein is CASSQERRAGGQPQHF. DNA of the CDR3: TGTGCCAGCAGCCAAGAGAGGAGGGCAGGGGGGCAGCCCCAGCATTTT. This rearrangement joins TRBV4-2 to TRBJ1-5; TRBD1 agrees at 7 bases. Unmatched junction bases numbered 9, after V lost 0 bases and J lost 7 bases. Germline CDR1 and CDR2: LGHNA and YNFKEQ. The CDR3 extends over 16 amino acids.

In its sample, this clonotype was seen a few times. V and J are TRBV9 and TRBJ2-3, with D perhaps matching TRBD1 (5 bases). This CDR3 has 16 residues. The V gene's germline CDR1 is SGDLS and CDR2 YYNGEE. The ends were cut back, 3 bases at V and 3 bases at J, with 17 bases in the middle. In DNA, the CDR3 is TGTGCCAGCAGCGAGGACACCCCGGGTGGGACAGATACGCAGTATTTT. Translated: CASSEDTPGGTDTQYF.

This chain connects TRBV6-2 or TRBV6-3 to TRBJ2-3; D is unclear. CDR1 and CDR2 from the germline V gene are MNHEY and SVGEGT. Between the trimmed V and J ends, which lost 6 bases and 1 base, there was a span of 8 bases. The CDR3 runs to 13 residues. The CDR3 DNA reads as TGTGCCAGCAGCCCTTGGGGCACAGATACGCAGTATTTT. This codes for CASSPWGTDTQYF.

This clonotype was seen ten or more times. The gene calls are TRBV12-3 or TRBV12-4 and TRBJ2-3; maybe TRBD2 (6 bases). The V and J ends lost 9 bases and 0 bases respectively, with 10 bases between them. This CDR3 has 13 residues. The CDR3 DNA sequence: TGTGCCAGTCGGGGGACTAGCACAGATACGCAGTATTTT. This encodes CASRGTSTDTQYF.

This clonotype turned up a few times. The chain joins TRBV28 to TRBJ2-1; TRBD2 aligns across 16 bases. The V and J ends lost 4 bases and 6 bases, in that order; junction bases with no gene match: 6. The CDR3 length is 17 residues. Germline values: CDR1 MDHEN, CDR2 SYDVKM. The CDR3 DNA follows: TGTGCCAGCAGTTCGACCGGGACTAGCGGGAGGGCCAATGAGCAGTTCTTC. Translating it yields CASSSTGTSGRANEQFF. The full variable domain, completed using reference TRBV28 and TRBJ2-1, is DVKVTQSSRYLVKRTGEKVFLECVQDMDHENMFWYRQDPGLGLRLIYFSYDVKMKEKGDIPEGYSVSREKKERFSLILESASTNQTSMYLCASSSTGTSGRANEQFFGPGTRLTVL.

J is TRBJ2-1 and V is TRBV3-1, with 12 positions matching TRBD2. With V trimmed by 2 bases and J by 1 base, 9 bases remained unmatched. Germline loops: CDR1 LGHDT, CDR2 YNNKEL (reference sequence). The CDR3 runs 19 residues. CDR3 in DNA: TGTGCCAGCAGCCAACGGACTAGCGGGACTTTCCGATCCTACAATGAGCAGTTCTTC. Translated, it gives CASSQRTSGTFRSYNEQFF.

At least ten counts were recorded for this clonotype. Written as DNA, the CDR3 is TGTGCCAGCAGTTTCGCCTCCCTAGCGGGTTCCACAGATACGCAGTATTTT. The encoded protein is CASSFASLAGSTDTQYF. V and J are TRBV28 and TRBJ2-3; 8 bases line up with TRBD2. This CDR3 is built from 17 residues. Unmatched junction bases numbered 10, after V lost 3 bases and J lost 2 bases. Germline V gene data show CDR1 as MDHEN and CDR2 as SYDVKM.

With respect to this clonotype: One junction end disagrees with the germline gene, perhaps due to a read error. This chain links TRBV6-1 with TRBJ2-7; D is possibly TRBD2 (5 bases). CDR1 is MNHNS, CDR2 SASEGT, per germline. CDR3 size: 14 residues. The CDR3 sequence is CAGSVGRRSDEQYF. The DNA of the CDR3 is TGTGCCGGCAGCGTAGGACGGCGTAGCGACGAGCAGTACTTC.

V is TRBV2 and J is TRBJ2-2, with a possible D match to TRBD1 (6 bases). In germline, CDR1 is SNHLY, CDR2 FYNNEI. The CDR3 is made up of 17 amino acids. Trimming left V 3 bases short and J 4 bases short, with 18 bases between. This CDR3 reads CASSERQGSSVTGELFF. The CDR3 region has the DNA TGTGCCAGCAGTGAGCGGCAGGGGTCGTCGGTCACCGGGGAGCTGTTTTTT.

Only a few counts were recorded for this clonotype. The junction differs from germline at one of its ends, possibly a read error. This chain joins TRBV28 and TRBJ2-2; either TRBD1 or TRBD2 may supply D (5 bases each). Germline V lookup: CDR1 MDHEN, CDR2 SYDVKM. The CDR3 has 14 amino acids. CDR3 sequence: CASQNPGPTGKLFF. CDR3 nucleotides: TGTGCCAGCCAAAACCCAGGGCCAACCGGGAAGCTGTTTTTT.

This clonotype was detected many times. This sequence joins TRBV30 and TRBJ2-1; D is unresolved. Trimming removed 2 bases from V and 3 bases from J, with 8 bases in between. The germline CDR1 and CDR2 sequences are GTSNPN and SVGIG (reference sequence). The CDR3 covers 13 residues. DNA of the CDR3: TGTGCCTGGAGTCGTGGGAACTACAATGAGCAGTTCTTC. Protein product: CAWSRGNYNEQFF. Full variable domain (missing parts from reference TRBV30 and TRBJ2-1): SQTIHQWPATLVQPVGSPLSLECTVEGTSNPNLYWYRQAAGRGLQLLFYSVGIGQISSEVPQNLSASRPQDRQFILSSKKLLLSDSGFYLCAWSRGNYNEQFFGPGTRLTVL.

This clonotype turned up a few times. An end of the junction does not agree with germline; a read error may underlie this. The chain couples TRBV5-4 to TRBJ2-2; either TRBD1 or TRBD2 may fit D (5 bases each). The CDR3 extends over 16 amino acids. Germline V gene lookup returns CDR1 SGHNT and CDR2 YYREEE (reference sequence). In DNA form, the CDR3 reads TGTGCCAGCAGCTTGGAGAGGGGCTCTGGCACCAGGGAGCTGTTTTTT. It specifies CASSLERGSGTRELFF. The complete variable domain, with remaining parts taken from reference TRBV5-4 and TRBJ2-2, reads ETGVTQSPTHLIKTRGQQVTLRCSSQSGHNTVSWYQQALGQGPQFIFQYYREEENGRGNFPPRFSGLQFPNYSSELNVNALELDDSALYLCASSLERGSGTRELFFGEGSRLTVL.

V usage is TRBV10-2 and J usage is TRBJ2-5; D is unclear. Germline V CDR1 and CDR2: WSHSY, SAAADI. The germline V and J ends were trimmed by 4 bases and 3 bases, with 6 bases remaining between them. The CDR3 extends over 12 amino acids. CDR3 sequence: CASSVTEETQYF. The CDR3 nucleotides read TGCGCCAGCAGTGTTACAGAAGAGACCCAGTACTTC.

Written as DNA, the CDR3 is TGCAGTGCTAGAGATGGGGGACAGGGTAACTATGGCTACACCTTC. It translates to CSARDGGQGNYGYTF. This rearrangement joins TRBV20-1 to TRBJ1-2, with 9 bases fitting TRBD1. The junction had 3 bases not matched to a gene; V was cut back by 0 bases and J by 1 base. CDR1 is DFQATT and CDR2 is SNEGSKA in the germline V gene (reference sequence). The CDR3 spans 15 residues.

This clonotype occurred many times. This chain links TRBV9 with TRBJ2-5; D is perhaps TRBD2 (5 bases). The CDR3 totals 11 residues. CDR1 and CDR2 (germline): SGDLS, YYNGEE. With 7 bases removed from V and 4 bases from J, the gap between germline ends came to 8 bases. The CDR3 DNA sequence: TGTGCCAGCGGGAGCCCAGAGACCCAGTACTTC. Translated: CASGSPETQYF. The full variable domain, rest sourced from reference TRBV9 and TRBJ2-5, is DSGVTQTPKHLITATGQRVTLRCSPRSGDLSVYWYQQSLDQGLQFLIQYYNGEERAKGNILERFSAQQFPDLHSELNLSSLELGDSALYFCASGSPETQYFGPGTRLLVL.

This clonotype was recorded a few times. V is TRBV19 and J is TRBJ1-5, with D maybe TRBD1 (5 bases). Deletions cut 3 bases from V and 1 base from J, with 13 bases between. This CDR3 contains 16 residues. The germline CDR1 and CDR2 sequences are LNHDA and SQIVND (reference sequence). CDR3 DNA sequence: TGTGCCAGTAGTATCACGCAGGGAGGCAGCAATCAGCCCCAGCATTTT. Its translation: CASSITQGGSNQPQHF.